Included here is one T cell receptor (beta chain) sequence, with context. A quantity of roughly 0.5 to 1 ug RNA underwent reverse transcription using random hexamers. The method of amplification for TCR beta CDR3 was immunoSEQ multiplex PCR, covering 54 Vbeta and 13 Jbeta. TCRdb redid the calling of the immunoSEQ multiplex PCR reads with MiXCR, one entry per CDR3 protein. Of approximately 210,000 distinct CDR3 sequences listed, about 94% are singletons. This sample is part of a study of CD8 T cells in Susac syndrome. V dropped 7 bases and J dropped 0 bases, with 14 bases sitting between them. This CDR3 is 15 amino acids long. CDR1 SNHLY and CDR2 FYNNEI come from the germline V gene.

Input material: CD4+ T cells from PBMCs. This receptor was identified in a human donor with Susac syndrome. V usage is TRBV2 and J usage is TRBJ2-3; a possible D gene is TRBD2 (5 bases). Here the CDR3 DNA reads TGTGCCAGCAAAAGGACTCCGCCTAGCACAGATACGCAGTATTTT. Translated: CASKRTPPSTDTQYF.